This TCR beta chain emerged from a study of T cells after yellow fever vaccination. This CDR3 region has 14 residues. Trimming shortened V by 1 base and J by 4 bases, and 10 bases separated the two germline ends. Germline V CDR1 and CDR2: LGHNA, YSLEER. 5'RACE template switching produced TCR cDNA carrying a universal primer site and UMIs. One entry per CDR3 protein, called by TCRdb with MiXCR from the 5' RACE reads. The sample records roughly 500,000 distinct CDR3 sequences, less than 20% being singletons. V usage is TRBV4-3 and J usage is TRBJ1-2; D ambiguous. This receptor was identified in a man younger than 45 who received the YFV17D yellow fever vaccine. The sample consisted of PBMCs, taken 15 days after the yellow fever booster vaccination. The CDR3, as DNA: TGCGCCAGCAGCCAAGTACGGGGTGTCTATGGCTACACCTTC. Translating gives CASSQVRGVYGYTF.